This TCR beta chain was identified during a study of T cells expressing NK-cell markers. On the study more broadly: The TCR beta repertoires originated in sorted CD3+CD56+NKG2C+, CD3+CD56+NKG2C- and CD3+CD56-NKG2C+ T cells. Overall study results and limits: The dominant NKG2C+ clonotypes represented 1.0-7.0% of CD8+ T cells in more than five donors.

With respect to this clonotype: Its antigen is not known.

In generating TCR beta cDNA, 5'RACE template switching with UMIs was used. TCRdb re-called the 5' RACE reads; every CDR3 protein appears as one record, without DNA. The sample shows some 140,000 distinct CDR3 sequences, and less than 40% sits with its ten largest clones. The clonotype comes from a woman in her fifties or sixties in good health. The sequenced sample consisted of blood T cells: a sorted CD56 or NKG2C T cell subset, CD4+ or CD8+ T cells, or bulk PBMC T cells (not recorded which).

The CDR3: CAISGTQEGQFF. This chain joins TRBV10-3 and TRBJ2-1; no DNA is available, so the TRBD2 call from TCRdb remains unchecked. This CDR3 comprises 12 residues. Germline loops: CDR1 ENHRY, CDR2 SYGVKD.